The 31 T cell receptor beta chains in this list originate from one sample, sequenced in a study of blood T cells in healthy people across ages. A second roughly 6 to 11 cycle PCR used barcoded and J-beta primers. TCRdb independently ran MiXCR on the 5' RACE reads; one entry per CDR3 protein. The table has 1.2 million to 1.5 million distinct CDR3 sequences, 42% seen once. Sequencing was carried out using blood. These receptors were obtained from a woman younger than 30 in good health.

The V call is TRBV3-1, the J call TRBJ2-1; D is uncertain. The CDR3 is made up of 18 amino acids. CDR1 and CDR2 (germline): LGHDT, YNNKEL (reference sequence). Trimming removed 2 bases at V and 0 bases at J, with 17 bases between. In DNA, the CDR3 is TGTGCCAGCAGCCAACGGCGAGTTGAATACCTCTCCTACAATGAGCAGTTCTTC. It codes for CASSQRRVEYLSYNEQFF.

This clonotype was seen at least ten times. The junction and the germline gene differ at one end; a read error may be behind it. The V and J genes are TRBV7-9 and TRBJ1-1; no clear D. The CDR3 is 14 residues long. From germline, CDR1 is SEHNR and CDR2 FQNEAQ (reference sequence). CDR3 sequence: CASSLGRLNTEAFF. The DNA of the CDR3 is TGTGCCAGCAGTTTAGGGCGGCTGAACACTGAAGCTTTCTTT.

The chain's CDR3 is CASRASGGTYEQYF. CDR3 DNA: TGTGCCAGCAGGGCTAGCGGGGGGACTTACGAGCAGTACTTC. The chain joins TRBV6-5 to TRBJ2-7; TRBD2 matches 11 bases. The V segment lost 6 bases and the J segment 4 bases; nucleotides outside the gene matches: 5. Germline V gives CDR1 MNHEY, CDR2 SVGAGI. This CDR3 has 14 residues.

This chain joins TRBV5-5 and TRBJ1-6; no clear D gene. Germline CDR1 is SGHKS and CDR2 is YYEKEE (reference sequence). CDR3 length: 13 residues. Trimming removed 3 bases at V and 9 bases at J, with 10 bases between. Here the CDR3 reads CASSSDFISPLHF. The CDR3 region has the DNA TGTGCCAGCAGCTCGGACTTCATTTCACCCCTCCACTTT. Full variable domain (remainder filled in from reference TRBV5-5 and TRBJ1-6): DAGVTQSPTHLIKTRGQQVTLRCSPISGHKSVSWYQQVLGQGPQFIFQYYEKEERGRGNFPDRFSARQFPNYSSELNVNALLLGDSALYLCASSSDFISPLHFGNGTRLTVT.

V and J are TRBV27 and TRBJ1-5; D is possibly TRBD1 (5 bases). V was clipped by 2 bases and J by 6 bases, with 11 bases between them. The CDR3 runs to 14 residues. CDR1 and CDR2 from the germline V gene are MNHEY and SMNVEV (reference sequence). The CDR3 sequence is CASSLGGDVQPQHF. The CDR3 DNA reads TGTGCCAGCAGTTTAGGAGGGGACGTTCAGCCCCAGCATTTT.

A few counts support this clonotype. This chain connects TRBV7-2 to TRBJ2-3; no firm D call. V was trimmed by 9 bases and J by 4 bases, leaving 8 bases between them. The CDR3 sequence is 11 residues long. The V gene's germline CDR1 is SGHTA and CDR2 FQGNSA. CDR3 sequence reads: CASEVADTQYF. The CDR3 nucleotides read TGTGCCAGTGAGGTCGCAGATACGCAGTATTTT.

The chain uses TRBV11-2 and TRBJ2-5, with 16 bases aligning to TRBD2. Germline loops: CDR1 SGHAT, CDR2 FQNNGV. The ends lost 7 bases at V and 11 bases at J; junction bases unmatched: 28. The CDR3 extends over 21 amino acids. Here the CDR3 reads CASTYFPGTSGRAGPYNEQYF. In DNA, the CDR3 is TGTGCCAGCACCTATTTTCCCGGGACTAGCGGGAGGGCCGGGCCCTACAATGAGCAGTACTTC.

This clonotype appeared a few times. The CDR3 DNA sequence: TGTGCCAGCAGTTTTACGATTGGGGCCAACGTCCTGACTTTC. The encoded protein is CASSFTIGANVLTF. The J gene is TRBJ2-6, the V gene TRBV12-3 or TRBV12-4; D call uncertain. V was shortened by 3 bases and J by 3 bases, with 6 bases between the two germline ends. The CDR3 covers 14 residues.

The V call is TRBV27, the J call TRBJ1-2; D uncertain. The V gene's germline CDR1 is MNHEY and CDR2 SMNVEV (reference sequence). The length of the CDR3 is 16 residues. V was trimmed by 4 bases and J by 1 base, leaving 16 bases between them. CDR3 nucleotides: TGTGCCAGCAGTTCCCATCTTCATGTTGGTAACTATGGCTACACCTTC. Translation gives CASSSHLHVGNYGYTF.

This chain links TRBV9 with TRBJ1-6; 7 bases match TRBD1. Unmatched junction bases numbered 9, after V lost 3 bases and J lost 0 bases. The germline CDR1 and CDR2 sequences are SGDLS and YYNGEE. The CDR3 has 18 amino acids. CDR3 sequence reads: CASSGRDSESSYNSPLHF. For the CDR3, the DNA is TGTGCCAGCAGCGGTAGGGACAGCGAGAGCTCCTATAATTCACCCCTCCACTTT. Filled out from reference TRBV9 and TRBJ1-6, the complete variable domain reads DSGVTQTPKHLITATGQRVTLRCSPRSGDLSVYWYQQSLDQGLQFLIQYYNGEERAKGNILERFSAQQFPDLHSELNLSSLELGDSALYFCASSGRDSESSYNSPLHFGNGTRLTVT.

This rearrangement joins TRBV6-5 to TRBJ1-2; a weak D match, TRBD1 (5 bases). This CDR3 region has 13 residues. CDR1 and CDR2 from the germline V gene are MNHEY and SVGAGI. V lost 5 bases and J 7 bases, leaving 14 bases between the germline ends. CDR3 bases: TGTGCCAGCAGTACAGGACACCCAGCTGGCTACACCTTC. This encodes CASSTGHPAGYTF.

This clonotype occurred once. V usage is TRBV7-9 and J usage is TRBJ2-5; a weak D match, TRBD2 (5 bases). The CDR3 is 15 amino acids. CDR1 and CDR2 (germline): SEHNR, FQNEAQ (reference sequence). V lost 6 bases and J lost 9, with 23 bases in between. The CDR3 DNA reads as TGTGCCAGCAGTCCAGAGCAGCTAGCCCTCGGGGCCCAGTACTTC. It yields the protein CASSPEQLALGAQYF.

This clonotype occurred a few times. The gene calls are TRBV6-6 and TRBJ2-7, with TRBD2 matching over 9 bases. V trimming: 4 bases; J trimming: 0 bases; junction bases outside the gene matches: 7. In germline, CDR1 is MNHNY, CDR2 SVGAGI (reference sequence). This CDR3 spans 16 amino acids. The DNA for the CDR3 is TGTGCCAGCAGTTCACAGCGGGAGGACCTCTCCTACGAGCAGTACTTC. Its protein product is CASSSQREDLSYEQYF.

The chain is built from TRBV29-1 and TRBJ1-4; 7 bases align to TRBD1. This CDR3 has 13 amino acids. Trimming cost V 6 bases and J 0 bases; bases outside gene matches: 1. Germline CDR1 SQVTM, CDR2 ANQGSEA. CDR3 sequence: CSVTGATNEKLFF. The DNA of the CDR3 is TGCAGCGTCACAGGGGCAACTAATGAAAAACTGTTTTTT.

V usage is TRBV27 and J usage is TRBJ1-6; D uncertain. The CDR3 runs 16 residues. The germline V gene has CDR1 MNHEY and CDR2 SMNVEV (reference sequence). The V end was cut by 3 bases, the J end by 0 bases, with 9 bases between. The CDR3 sequence is CASSFMQSSYNSPLHF. The DNA for the CDR3 is TGTGCCAGCAGTTTTATGCAGAGCTCCTATAATTCACCCCTCCACTTT.

Many counts were recorded for this clonotype. The CDR3 bases are TGTGCCACCAGTGATTTTTCGGCTAGCGGGGATGAAAACATTCAGTACTTC. Translated, it gives CATSDFSASGDENIQYF. The chain is built from TRBV24-1 and TRBJ2-4; TRBD2 matches at 9 bases. Germline V CDR1 and CDR2: KGHDR, SFDVKD. This CDR3 contains 17 residues. Trimming cost V 1 base and J 5 bases; bases outside gene matches: 8.

A few counts support this clonotype. The CDR3 region has the DNA TGTGCCAGCAGCCAAATTTGGGGCGGCGAGCAGTACTTC. As protein: CASSQIWGGEQYF. V usage is TRBV14 and J usage is TRBJ2-7; tentative D call: TRBD1 (5 bases). The germline CDR1 and CDR2 sequences are SGHDN and FVKESK. CDR3 length equals 13 residues. Trimming took off 2 bases at V and 6 bases at J, with 11 bases between the two ends.

In its sample, this clonotype was seen a few times. The rearrangement links TRBV28 to TRBJ1-5; D not certain. Germline V CDR1 and CDR2: MDHEN, SYDVKM. CDR3 length: 12 residues. V was cut by 8 bases and J by 0 bases, with 5 bases left in between. Written as DNA, the CDR3 is TGTGCCAGCGGGAATAGCAATCAGCCCCAGCATTTT. Amino acid sequence: CASGNSNQPQHF.

This clonotype occurred a few times. The gene calls are TRBV6-2 or TRBV6-3 and TRBJ2-1; tentatively, D is TRBD2 (7 bases). This CDR3 region has 14 residues. Germline CDR1 reads MNHEY; CDR2 reads SVGEGT. V was trimmed by 9 bases and J by 2 bases, leaving 14 bases between them. The CDR3 DNA follows: TGTGCCAGTACCCCGGGGGGCGCCTACAATGAGCAGTTCTTC. Translation: CASTPGGAYNEQFF.

The rearrangement links TRBV20-1 to TRBJ2-7; 9 bases are shared with TRBD2. Trimming removed 1 base from V and 7 bases from J; junction bases left unmatched: 11. The CDR3 covers 15 residues. Looked up from germline, CDR1 is DFQATT and CDR2 is SNEGSKA (reference sequence). Here the CDR3 reads CSARVPSGIFYEQYF. The CDR3 nucleotides are TGCAGTGCTAGAGTACCTAGCGGGATCTTCTATGAGCAGTACTTC.

The chain joins TRBV3-1 to TRBJ2-7, with a weak D call TRBD1 (6 bases). V lost 7 bases and J 1 base, leaving 20 bases between the germline ends. Germline V CDR1 and CDR2: LGHDT, YNNKEL (reference sequence). The CDR3 contains 16 residues. CDR3 residues: CASTRGNPGVSYEQYF. CDR3 coding DNA: TGTGCCAGCACCCGGGGAAACCCAGGGGTTTCCTACGAGCAGTACTTC.

V is TRBV30 and J is TRBJ2-5; 9 bases map to TRBD2. The CDR3 is 15 amino acids. J lost 5 bases, V lost 8 bases, and 15 bases had no gene match. Germline V lookup: CDR1 GTSNPN, CDR2 SVGIG (reference sequence). CDR3 nucleotides: TGTGCCGGAGAACGGCGGGGGGGCTTTGGGGAGACCCAGTACTTC. Its translation: CAGERRGGFGETQYF.

The CDR3 reads CASSSGQWEDYGYTF. CDR3 sequence (DNA): TGTGCCAGCAGCTCCGGACAGTGGGAGGACTATGGCTACACCTTC. The V gene is TRBV3-1, the J gene TRBJ1-2; weak D call: TRBD1 (6 bases). Looked up from germline, CDR1 is LGHDT and CDR2 is YNNKEL (reference sequence). The CDR3 totals 15 residues. Trimming pared 5 bases from V and 3 bases from J, leaving 16 bases between.

This sequence joins TRBV20-1 and TRBJ2-7; D is possibly TRBD1 or TRBD2 (5 bases each). V was pared by 4 bases and J by 0 bases, with 16 bases between. The germline V gene has CDR1 DFQATT and CDR2 SNEGSKA (reference sequence). The CDR3 spans 15 residues. Here the CDR3 DNA reads TGCAGTGCTACGAGATCGGGACGGAGCTCCTACGAGCAGTACTTC. Residues: CSATRSGRSSYEQYF.

The chain recombines TRBV9 with TRBJ2-7; the D gene is possibly TRBD2 (6 bases). Germline CDR1 SGDLS, CDR2 YYNGEE. The CDR3 covers 15 residues. V was clipped by 3 bases and J by 2 bases, with 15 bases between them. CDR3 region: CASSAQEGLTYEQYF. The CDR3 DNA sequence: TGTGCCAGCAGCGCACAGGAAGGACTAACCTACGAGCAGTACTTC.

This clonotype has only a few counts. DNA for the CDR3: TGTGCCACCAGTTCCCAGGGTTCCTACAATGAGCAGTTCTTC. Residues: CATSSQGSYNEQFF. The genes are TRBV24-1 and TRBJ2-1, with a possible D match to TRBD1 (5 bases). V was clipped by 6 bases and J by 1 base, with 9 bases between them. The CDR3 has 14 residues. Germline-derived CDR1 and CDR2 are KGHDR and SFDVKD.

V usage is TRBV7-8 and J usage is TRBJ2-5; TRBD2 is a possible D gene (5 bases). Germline assignment: CDR1 SGHVS and CDR2 FQNEAQ. The ends were cut back, 1 base at V and 5 bases at J, with 17 bases in the middle. The CDR3 runs 16 residues. The CDR3 sequence is CASSLVALAGWETQYF. The CDR3 nucleotides are TGTGCCAGCAGCTTAGTGGCCCTAGCCGGTTGGGAGACCCAGTACTTC.

A word on this clonotype: At one boundary the junction diverges from the germline segment, which might be a read error. The rearrangement links TRBV4-2 to TRBJ2-1; D uncertain. The CDR3 loop spans 13 amino acids. Germline V gene data show CDR1 as LGHNA and CDR2 as YNFKEQ. The CDR3 region has the DNA TGTGCCAGCAGCCCCAACAACTACAATGAGCTGTTCTTC. Translation: CASSPNNYNELFF.

The chain combines TRBV7-9 with TRBJ2-1, with TRBD2 matching 8 bases. This CDR3 is 17 amino acids long. Losses at the gene ends were 4 bases for V and 3 bases for J; bases not matched to a gene: 11. Germline CDR1 and CDR2: SEHNR and FQNEAQ (reference sequence). The DNA of the CDR3 is TGTGCCAGCAGCTCCCGCGTGGCGGGAGGACTCTACAATGAGCAGTTCTTC. Its protein product is CASSSRVAGGLYNEQFF.

This clonotype was seen more than once but under ten times. The rearrangement uses TRBV20-1 and TRBJ2-1; 9 positions match TRBD2. The germline V gene has CDR1 DFQATT and CDR2 SNEGSKA (reference sequence). Losses at the gene ends were 6 bases for V and 1 base for J; bases not matched to a gene: 13. This CDR3 is 17 amino acids long. The CDR3, as DNA: TGCAGTGCCAGCGGTGTTAGCGGGAGAGTTTCCTACAATGAGCAGTTCTTC. This sequence encodes CSASGVSGRVSYNEQFF.

This clonotype was counted a single time. The chain recombines TRBV2 with TRBJ2-1, with D maybe TRBD2 (6 bases). Germline values: CDR1 SNHLY, CDR2 FYNNEI. The CDR3 sequence is 15 residues long. Trimming stripped 6 bases from V and 6 bases from J, with 18 bases between. The CDR3 nucleotides are TGTGCCAGCAGCGCGGGGACTTCCTGGCTCAATGAGCAGTTCTTC. Translating gives CASSAGTSWLNEQFF.